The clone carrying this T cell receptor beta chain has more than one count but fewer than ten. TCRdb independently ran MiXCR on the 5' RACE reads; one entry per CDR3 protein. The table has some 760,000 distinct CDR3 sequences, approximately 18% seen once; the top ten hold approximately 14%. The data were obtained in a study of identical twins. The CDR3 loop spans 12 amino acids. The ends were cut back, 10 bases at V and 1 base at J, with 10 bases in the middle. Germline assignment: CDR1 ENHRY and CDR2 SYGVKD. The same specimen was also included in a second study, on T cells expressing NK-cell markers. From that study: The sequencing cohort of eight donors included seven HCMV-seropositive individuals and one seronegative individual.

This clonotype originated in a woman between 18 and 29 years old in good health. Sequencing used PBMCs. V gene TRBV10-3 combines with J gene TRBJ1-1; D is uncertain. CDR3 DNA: TGTGCCAGTGGACGGGCGAACACTGAAGCTTTCTTT. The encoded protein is CASGRANTEAFF.